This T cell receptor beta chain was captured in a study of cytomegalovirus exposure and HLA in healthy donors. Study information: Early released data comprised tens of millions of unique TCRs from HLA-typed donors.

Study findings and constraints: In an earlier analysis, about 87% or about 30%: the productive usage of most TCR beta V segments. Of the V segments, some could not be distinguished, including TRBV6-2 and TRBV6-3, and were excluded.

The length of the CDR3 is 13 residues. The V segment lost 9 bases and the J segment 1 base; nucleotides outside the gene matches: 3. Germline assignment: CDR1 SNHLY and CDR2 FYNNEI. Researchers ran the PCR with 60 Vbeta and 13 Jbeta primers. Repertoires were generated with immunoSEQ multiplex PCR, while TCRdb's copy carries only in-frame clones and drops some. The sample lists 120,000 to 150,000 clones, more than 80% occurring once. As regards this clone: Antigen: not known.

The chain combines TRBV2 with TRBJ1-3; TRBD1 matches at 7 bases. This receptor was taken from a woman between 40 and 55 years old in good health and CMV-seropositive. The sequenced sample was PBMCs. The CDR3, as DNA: TGTGCCAGTGGACAGGATTCTGGAAACACCATATATTTT. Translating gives CASGQDSGNTIYF.